Below, 19 T cell receptor beta chains from the same sample are listed, as sequenced in a study of shared clonotypes between healthy human individuals. Generated by immunoSEQ multiplex PCR, the TCRdb table keeps only in-frame clones and is missing some. There are about 640,000 clones in the sample; approximately 75% occur only once, and about 1.8% lies in the top ten. Material for sequencing was memory CD4+ T cells sorted from blood. Subset reported: CD45RA-negative fraction. These receptor sequences come from a woman in her twenties or thirties in good health.

The rearrangement links TRBV5-1 to TRBJ2-1, with D maybe TRBD1 (5 bases). The CDR3 is 17 amino acids. Trimming cost V 0 bases and J 8 bases, with 21 bases left between them. The germline gives CDR1 SGHRS, CDR2 YFSETQ. CDR3 bases: TGCGCCAGCAGCTTGGAAGGCAGGGAAGTCGAGGTTGATGAGCAGTTCTTC. Its protein product is CASSLEGREVEVDEQFF.

The chain joins TRBV25-1 to TRBJ2-7; D perhaps matches TRBD1 (6 bases). The CDR3 runs 11 residues. The V end was cut by 5 bases, the J end by 7 bases, with 9 bases between. Germline loops: CDR1 MGHDK, CDR2 SYGVNS. DNA for the CDR3: TGTGCCAGCAGTCCCGGACAGGAGCAGTACTTC. Its protein product is CASSPGQEQYF.

The chain couples TRBV11-3 to TRBJ2-5, with D unresolved. Per germline, CDR1 SGHNT and CDR2 YENEEA. The CDR3 runs to 13 residues. Trimming cost V 0 bases and J 4 bases, with 6 bases left between them. CDR3 residues: CASSLDARETQYF. In DNA form, the CDR3 reads TGTGCCAGCAGCTTAGATGCCCGAGAGACCCAGTACTTC.

This clone was seen just once. The V call is TRBV19, the J call TRBJ1-3, with D unresolved. CDR3 length equals 15 residues. The germline V and J ends were trimmed by 7 bases and 0 bases, with 13 bases remaining between them. Per germline, CDR1 LNHDA and CDR2 SQIVND (reference sequence). CDR3 sequence reads: CASTIGSGSGNTIYF. The CDR3 DNA follows: TGTGCCAGTACCATCGGCAGTGGCTCTGGAAACACCATATATTTT.

The J gene is TRBJ2-3, the V gene TRBV6-4; D is undetermined. Germline-derived CDR1 and CDR2 are MRHNA and SNTAGT. V was clipped by 6 bases and J by 10 bases, with 8 bases between them. This CDR3 has 10 amino acids. The CDR3 DNA sequence: TGTGCCAGCAGGGTGGTTGCGCAGTATTTT. Encoded protein: CASRVVAQYF.

This chain connects TRBV9 to TRBJ2-1; D perhaps matches TRBD2 (6 bases). In germline, CDR1 is SGDLS, CDR2 YYNGEE. Trimming removed 0 bases from V and 15 bases from J, with 19 bases in between. The CDR3 totals 14 residues. The CDR3 region has the DNA TGTGCCAGCAGCGTAGGAGATAGCCTGGCGGGGTGGTTCTTC. The encoded protein is CASSVGDSLAGWFF.

This clone was recorded only once. V and J are TRBV18 and TRBJ2-3, with a tentative D call TRBD1 (6 bases). CDR3 length equals 12 residues. Germline loops: CDR1 KGHSH, CDR2 LQKENI. Trimming removed 4 bases from V and 13 bases from J, with 15 bases in between. CDR3 DNA: TGTGCCAGCTCACTCCGCACAGGGCAGGAGTATTTT. It specifies CASSLRTGQEYF.

The rearrangement links TRBV7-2 to TRBJ2-2; TRBD2 aligns across 16 bases. The CDR3 totals 18 residues. The germline CDR1 and CDR2 sequences are SGHTA and FQGNSA. Trimming cost V 3 bases and J 5 bases; bases outside gene matches: 6. The CDR3, as DNA: TGTGCCAGCAGCTTGGGACTAGCGGGAGGGCCTAGGACCGGGGAGCTGTTTTTT. This translates into CASSLGLAGGPRTGELFF.

The chain carries TRBV29-1 and TRBJ1-3; TRBD1 matches 7 bases. Losses at the gene ends were 7 bases for V and 2 bases for J; bases not matched to a gene: 8. There are 14 residues in the CDR3. Germline V CDR1 and CDR2: SQVTM, ANQGSEA. The CDR3 spells CSAGTQGAGNTIYF. The CDR3 DNA follows: TGCAGCGCTGGGACCCAGGGGGCTGGAAACACCATATATTTT.

The chain combines TRBV28 with TRBJ1-5, with D unresolved. This CDR3 comprises 13 residues. Trimming left V 3 bases short and J 5 bases short, with 8 bases between. CDR1 MDHEN and CDR2 SYDVKM come from the germline V gene. The CDR3: CASSFMLDQPQHF. As DNA, the CDR3 is TGTGCCAGCAGTTTTATGCTCGATCAGCCCCAGCATTTT.

This chain links TRBV18 with TRBJ2-1; 9 positions match TRBD2. This CDR3 is built from 14 residues. Looked up from germline, CDR1 is KGHSH and CDR2 is LQKENI. The trim removed 2 bases at V and 7 bases at J, leaving 3 bases unmatched. In DNA, the CDR3 is TGTGCCAGCTCACCAGGGACTAGCCGGAATGAGCAGTTCTTC. This sequence encodes CASSPGTSRNEQFF.

The CDR3 is CASSIDGRATDTQYF. The CDR3 nucleotides read TGTGCCAGTAGTATAGACGGGAGGGCCACAGATACGCAGTATTTT. V gene TRBV19 combines with J gene TRBJ2-3, with 8 bases fitting TRBD2. The junction had 1 base not matched to a gene; V was cut back by 0 bases and J by 2 bases. CDR1 is LNHDA and CDR2 is SQIVND in the germline V gene (reference sequence). The CDR3 contains 15 residues.

V gene TRBV27 combines with J gene TRBJ2-2; 8 bases map to TRBD1. J was trimmed by 1 base and V by 6 bases; bases with no gene match: 7. This CDR3 has 16 amino acids. CDR1 MNHEY and CDR2 SMNVEV come from the germline V gene (reference sequence). Written as DNA, the CDR3 is TGTGCCAGCAGCCGTTCCGGGACAGGGAACACCGGGGAGCTGTTTTTT. Translating it yields CASSRSGTGNTGELFF.

The V and J genes are TRBV7-9 and TRBJ2-3, with 10 bases lining up with TRBD2. The CDR3 covers 16 residues. Germline V gene sequence: CDR1 SEHNR, CDR2 FQNEAQ (reference sequence). The junction had 10 bases not matched to a gene; V was cut back by 4 bases and J by 6 bases. The CDR3 region is CASSYSASGSGDTQYF. CDR3 coding DNA: TGTGCCAGCAGCTACTCGGCTAGCGGGAGTGGGGATACGCAGTATTTT. Together with reference TRBV7-9 and TRBJ2-3, the CDR3 gives the full variable domain: DTGVSQNPRHKITKRGQNVTFRCDPISEHNRLYWYRQTLGQGPEFLTYFQNEAQLEKSRLLSDRFSAERPKGSFSTLEIQRTEQGDSAMYLCASSYSASGSGDTQYFGPGTRLTVL.

V and J are TRBV18 and TRBJ2-1; 12 nucleotides line up with TRBD1. CDR1 and CDR2 (germline): KGHSH, LQKENI. This CDR3 spans 15 amino acids. The V segment lost 2 bases and the J segment 8 bases; nucleotides outside the gene matches: 4. This CDR3 is CASSPGGQGAYEQFF. CDR3 nucleotide sequence: TGTGCCAGCTCACCAGGGGGACAGGGGGCTTATGAGCAGTTCTTC.

In this sample, this clone turned up a few times. The chain employs TRBV27 and TRBJ2-7; TRBD2 might be the D (5 bases). The germline V and J ends were trimmed by 6 bases and 0 bases, with 18 bases remaining between them. The CDR3 is made up of 16 amino acids. In germline, CDR1 is MNHEY, CDR2 SMNVEV (reference sequence). The CDR3 DNA is TGTGCCAGCAGCCGGGGTCCTAGCTGGGACTCCTACGAGCAGTACTTC. Translation: CASSRGPSWDSYEQYF.

This clone was seen just once. The chain recombines TRBV27 with TRBJ1-5; 9 nucleotides line up with TRBD1. The CDR3 length is 14 residues. Trimming at V came to 5 bases and at J to 4 bases, leaving 3 bases not matched to a gene. Germline-derived CDR1 and CDR2 are MNHEY and SMNVEV (reference sequence). The chain's CDR3 is CASSADRGNQPQHF. DNA of the CDR3: TGTGCCAGCAGTGCGGACAGGGGTAATCAGCCCCAGCATTTT.

This chain connects TRBV7-2 to TRBJ1-1; D gene uncertain. The CDR3 consists of 11 residues. The ends were cut back, 5 bases at V and 9 bases at J, with 10 bases in the middle. In germline, CDR1 is SGHTA, CDR2 FQGNSA. The CDR3 DNA reads as TGTGCCAGCAGCCAAAGAGTGAAAGCTTTCTTT. Its protein is CASSQRVKAFF.

This chain uses TRBV2 with TRBJ2-7; possible D gene TRBD1, 5 bases. The V gene's germline CDR1 is SNHLY and CDR2 FYNNEI. Trimming took off 5 bases at V and 4 bases at J, with 15 bases between the two ends. This CDR3 has 14 amino acids. The CDR3 DNA sequence: TGTGCCAGCAGTAAAGAGTCAGGGTGGTACGAGCAGTACTTC. As protein: CASSKESGWYEQYF.